This T cell receptor beta chain was sequenced during a study of blood T cell repertoires in COVID-19. About the research overall: The United States, Italy and Spain were the sources of the acute and convalescent COVID-19 samples. T cells, B-cell-depleted T cells, or PBMCs provided the cDNA or gDNA that served as material.

In the original workflow: Nucleated cell counts were estimated from reference gene primer amplification. Sequenced by immunoSEQ multiplex PCR; TCRdb stores in-frame clones only, minus some. V, J and clone size are those of that table, while D and trimming were read from the DNA. The top ten hold roughly 14% of the sample, which has about 220,000 clones, around 90% seen once. Cohort allocation depended upon clinical history that participants reported. V was trimmed by 3 bases and J by 5 bases, leaving 16 bases between them. This CDR3 spans 15 amino acids. Germline V gene lookup returns CDR1 SGHTA and CDR2 FQGNSA.

Sequencing was done on a sample of PBMCs or T cells enriched from blood (not recorded which). V gene TRBV7-2 combines with J gene TRBJ1-1; a weak D match, TRBD1 (5 bases). The TCR sequence derives from a woman in her forties or fifties with acute COVID-19. The CDR3 spells CASSLAGHQGTEAFF. CDR3 in DNA: TGTGCCAGCAGCTTGGCCGGACACCAGGGAACTGAAGCTTTCTTT.